The rows below give T cell receptor beta chains drawn from one sample of a study of cytomegalovirus exposure and HLA in healthy donors. TCRdb keeps only in-frame clones here, not all; method: immunoSEQ multiplex PCR. The table records about 230,000 clones, approximately 90% of them present only once. The sample was PBMCs. These receptors were taken from a woman between 18 and 29 years old in good health and CMV-seronegative. Both conserved end residues are part of each CDR3. A D gene is named only where the DNA matches it firmly. Some rows mark clone size as missing; the rest say once, few, many or name a class of expanded clone.

TRBJ2-7	TRBV19	.	.	CASSIARVAYEQYF	TGTGCCAGTAGTATAGCCCGGGTCGCCTACGAGCAGTACTTC
TRBJ2-7	TRBV29-1	TRBD2	.	CSVAKLAGGPGWTYEQYF	TGCAGCGTTGCAAAACTAGCGGGAGGGCCCGGATGGACCTACGAGCAGTACTTC
TRBJ1-6	TRBV25-1	.	.	CASSRAGAGESPLHF	TGTGCCAGCAGCCGGGCGGGGGCAGGGGAGTCACCCCTCCACTTT
TRBJ1-2	TRBV4-1	TRBD1	.	CASSQGAGGPYGYTF	TGCGCCAGCAGCCAAGGGGCAGGGGGGCCTTATGGCTACACCTTC
TRBJ2-7	TRBV6-1	TRBD1	few	CASSPGQGTPYEQYF	TGTGCCAGCAGCCCAGGACAGGGGACTCCCTACGAGCAGTACTTC
TRBJ2-1	TRBV5-1	TRBD2	.	CASSLPWTSDGEQFF	TGCGCCAGCAGCTTGCCATGGACTAGCGACGGGGAGCAGTTCTTC
TRBJ1-2	TRBV7-9	.	.	CASSLLQVQGYGYTF	TGTGCCAGCAGCTTATTACAGGTTCAGGGGTATGGCTACACCTTC
TRBJ2-1	TRBV27	TRBD1	.	CASTGQGADNEQFF	TGTGCCAGCACAGGACAGGGGGCCGACAATGAGCAGTTCTTC
TRBJ1-2	TRBV9	.	.	CASSVDLGRLGYTF	TGTGCCAGCAGCGTAGATCTGGGCAGACTAGGGTACACCTTC
TRBJ2-4	TRBV6-5	TRBD1	.	CASRPDRVGANIQYF	TGTGCCAGCAGACCCGACAGGGTCGGGGCAAACATTCAGTACTTC
TRBJ2-1	TRBV7-9	TRBD2	once	CASSHLHGTSGPTYNEQFF	TGTGCCAGCAGCCACCTCCATGGGACTAGCGGGCCTACCTACAATGAGCAGTTCTTC
TRBJ2-5	TRBV9	.	.	CASSVGSLASAQYF	TGTGCCAGCAGCGTAGGGAGCCTAGCTTCGGCCCAGTACTTC
TRBJ2-7	TRBV18	.	.	CASSPSGDPYEQYF	TGTGCCAGCTCACCTTCAGGGGATCCCTACGAGCAGTACTTC
TRBJ1-5	TRBV27	TRBD1	.	CASSTGGSNQPQHF	TGTGCCAGCAGTACAGGGGGGAGCAATCAGCCCCAGCATTTT
TRBJ1-4	TRBV7-9	.	.	CASSSGLSGEKLFF	TGTGCCAGCAGCTCGGGACTCTCGGGAGAAAAACTGTTTTTT
TRBJ2-7	TRBV7-8	.	.	CASSLGVYEQYF	TGTGCCAGCAGCTTAGGCGTCTACGAGCAGTACTTC
TRBJ1-2	TRBV18	.	once	CASSPGTDYGYTF	TGTGCCAGCTCACCTGGTACGGACTATGGCTACACCTTC
TRBJ2-7	TRBV27	.	.	CASSSLYEQYF	TGTGCCAGCAGTTCCCTCTACGAGCAGTACTTC